The present entry profiles one T cell receptor (beta chain) with its context. Method: immunoSEQ multiplex PCR; TCRdb's copy keeps in-frame clones and lacks some. In the table there are 45,000 to 60,000 clones, more than 25% of which are singletons. These data are taken from a study of tumour-infiltrating T cells in Burkitt lymphoma. The V end lost 0 bases, the J end lost 7 bases, and 10 bases lay between the germline ends. Germline V lookup: CDR1 ENHRY, CDR2 SYGVKD. This CDR3 has 15 amino acids. Material for sequencing was tumor tissue. The chain has TRBV10-3 and TRBJ1-6, with D possibly matching TRBD1 (5 bases). The source is a human donor with Burkitt lymphoma. The DNA of the CDR3 is TGTGCCATCAGTGAGTCTGAGGGGAAGAATTCACCCCTCCACTTT. It translates to CAISESEGKNSPLHF.